Below are 13 T cell receptor beta chains sequenced from a single sample in a study of early T cells in non-severe SARS-CoV-2 infection (dated by TCRdb to about 2021). Library creation used 5' RACE. Sequencing relied on a NextSeq 500. In-frame beta chains were kept once TCRdb had trimmed the public reads at Q25 with fastp and called clones with MiXCR. Entries are consolidated by CDR3 protein sequence, retaining the most common genes and DNA. The sample table records around 84,000 distinct CDR3 sequences; roughly an eighth of these occur just once. About 2.6% of the sample lies in the top ten. Sequenced: whole blood. Receptors were obtained from an adult who was a healthcare worker with PCR-confirmed SARS-CoV-2 infection or an uninfected control (not recorded which).

The chain couples TRBV24-1 to TRBJ2-2, with 7 bases fitting TRBD2. V lost 10 bases and J lost 7; bases outside the gene matches: 11. This CDR3 region has 14 residues. Germline-derived CDR1 and CDR2 are KGHDR and SFDVKD. DNA of the CDR3: TGTGCCACTTACCGAGCGGGGCCGGGCGGGGAGCTGTTTTTT. It is translated as CATYRAGPGGELFF.

This clonotype has a count of ten or more. The chain employs TRBV20-1 and TRBJ2-5; 10 nucleotides line up with TRBD2. This CDR3 comprises 15 residues. V lost 5 bases, J lost 6 bases, and 12 bases stayed unmatched. Per germline, CDR1 DFQATT and CDR2 SNEGSKA (reference sequence). DNA of the CDR3: TGCAGTGCTGTACCGGCTAGCGGGAGCTGGAAGACCCAGTACTTC. Its protein is CSAVPASGSWKTQYF.

The V call is TRBV12-3 or TRBV12-4, the J call TRBJ1-1; TRBD1 matches at 8 bases. V lost 6 bases, J lost 0 bases, and 9 bases stayed unmatched. This CDR3 spans 16 amino acids. The DNA of the CDR3 is TGTGCCAGCAGCCTACTAGCAGGGGGCCTGAACACTGAAGCTTTCTTT. Its protein is CASSLLAGGLNTEAFF.

V gene TRBV6-5 combines with J gene TRBJ2-7; TRBD1 aligns across 9 bases. The V segment lost 5 bases and the J segment 6 bases; nucleotides outside the gene matches: 11. Germline values: CDR1 MNHEY, CDR2 SVGAGI. The CDR3 is 15 amino acids. Here the CDR3 DNA reads TGTGCCAGCAGTATAACCGGGGACAGGGCATCCGAGCAGTACTTC. It translates to CASSITGDRASEQYF.

V is TRBV7-9 and J is TRBJ2-5, with TRBD1 matching over 10 bases. Trimming cost V 1 base and J 3 bases; bases outside gene matches: 2. The germline V gene has CDR1 SEHNR and CDR2 FQNEAQ (reference sequence). The CDR3 contains 15 residues. The chain's CDR3 is CASSLGDRGEETQYF. The CDR3 coding sequence is TGTGCCAGCAGCTTAGGGGACAGGGGAGAAGAGACCCAGTACTTC.

This clonotype came up a few times. The gene calls are TRBV29-1 and TRBJ1-2; no firm D call. V was cut by 3 bases and J by 7 bases, with 0 bases left in between. This CDR3 contains 8 residues. CDR1 and CDR2 (germline): SQVTM, ANQGSEA. CDR3 bases: TGCAGCGTTGATGGCTACACCTTC. Amino acid sequence: CSVDGYTF.

This clonotype showed up many times. The CDR3 loop is CASSPQGGDSPLHF. CDR3 DNA: TGTGCCAGCAGCCCACAAGGGGGCGATTCACCCCTCCACTTT. The gene calls are TRBV7-3 and TRBJ1-6; TRBD1 agrees at 7 bases. CDR1 and CDR2 from the germline V gene are SGHTA and FQGTGA. This CDR3 region has 14 residues. The V gene end was trimmed by 5 bases and the J gene end by 8 bases; junction bases not matched to a gene: 6.

This clonotype has ten or more counts. The chain joins TRBV19 to TRBJ2-7, with D unresolved. Looked up from germline, CDR1 is LNHDA and CDR2 is SQIVND (reference sequence). This CDR3 region has 15 residues. Trimming cost V 4 bases and J 5 bases, with 18 bases left between them. The CDR3, as DNA: TGTGCCAGTAGTAGAACAGCGTCGGGCGACCACGAGCAGTACTTC. Translation gives CASSRTASGDHEQYF.

This clonotype occurred once. The rearrangement joins TRBV15 to TRBJ1-4, with 7 bases lining up with TRBD1. Unmatched junction bases numbered 8, after V lost 8 bases and J lost 2 bases. In germline, CDR1 is LNHNV, CDR2 YYDKDF (reference sequence). The CDR3 has 15 amino acids. The chain's CDR3 is CATADGGGTNEKLFF. The CDR3 nucleotides are TGTGCCACCGCGGACGGAGGGGGCACTAATGAAAAACTGTTTTTT.

This chain joins TRBV6-1 and TRBJ1-1; the D is unclear. This CDR3 spans 14 amino acids. Trimming cost V 1 base and J 5 bases, with 11 bases left between them. Germline CDR1 reads MNHNS; CDR2 reads SASEGT. The CDR3 coding sequence is TGTGCCAGCAGTGAAGGGGAGGTGTATACTGAAGCTTTCTTT. Amino acid sequence: CASSEGEVYTEAFF.

The CDR3 sequence is CASSLTSGLRGGFF. The CDR3 coding sequence is TGTGCCAGCAGCTTAACTAGCGGTCTTAGAGGTGGGTTCTTC. The J gene is TRBJ2-1, the V gene TRBV11-2, with 8 bases matching TRBD2. From germline, CDR1 is SGHAT and CDR2 FQNNGV. Trimming at V came to 2 bases and at J to 15 bases, leaving 12 bases not matched to a gene. CDR3 length: 14 amino acids.

The J gene is TRBJ2-6, the V gene TRBV11-3; D not resolved. Per germline, CDR1 SGHNT and CDR2 YENEEA. Trimming removed 5 bases at V and 3 bases at J, with 5 bases between. The CDR3 totals 13 residues. Here the CDR3 DNA reads TGTGCCAGCAGCGGGGTTGGGGCCAACGTCCTGACTTTC. This translates into CASSGVGANVLTF.

This clonotype occurred many times. The chain couples TRBV25-1 to TRBJ2-7; D uncertain. Per germline, CDR1 MGHDK and CDR2 SYGVNS. This CDR3 is built from 11 residues. V lost 7 bases to trimming and J lost 2 bases, with 6 bases between them. CDR3 DNA: TGTGCCAGCACAGGAGCCTACGAGCAGTACTTC. It specifies CASTGAYEQYF.